This T cell receptor beta chain was sequenced for a study of shared clonotypes between healthy human individuals. Study summary: Per donor, CD8 memory used one plate, CD8 naive used two, CD4 memory used three and CD4 naive used three.

CD8 cells regarded as naive lacked CD45RO, were positively chosen for CCR7, and omitted terminally differentiated effector memory CD45RA+ cells. Healthy HIV-negative adults without recent acute infections or vaccinations served as donors. Study observations and caveats: A reduction in generation probabilities was seen for non-shared clonotypes relative to those shared by all four donors.

Points on this clone: Its antigen is not identified. The same CDR3 also results from other DNA sequences found in this sample.

This table comes from immunoSEQ multiplex PCR, and its TCRdb copy is limited to in-frame clones, with some not included. This repertoire shows about 2.2 million clones, around 95% found once; its top ten account for approximately 1.6%. The TCR sequence derives from a man in his late teens or twenties in good health. Some clones in this sample may be carry-over from other donors' samples. The sample consisted of naive CD8+ T cells from PBMCs.

The CDR3 nucleotides are TGTGCCAGCAGCTTAGGAATAGCGGGAGAGTACAATGAGCAGTTCTTC. Translation gives CASSLGIAGEYNEQFF. V is TRBV11-2 and J is TRBJ2-1; 9 bases match TRBD2. CDR1 and CDR2 (germline): SGHAT, FQNNGV. Germline trimming cut 1 base from V and 4 bases from J; bases unmatched to any gene: 5. CDR3 length: 16 residues.